This TCR beta chain emerged from a study of human T cells and chemical hapten exposure. TCRdb re-derived calls from the RACE reads in MiXCR, one entry per CDR3 protein. This table holds just over 350,000 distinct CDR3 sequences, more than 5% found once. Germline assignment: CDR1 MNHEY and CDR2 SVGAGI. This CDR3 contains 13 residues. V trimming: 2 bases; J trimming: 6 bases; junction bases outside the gene matches: 3. Indicated time point: patch test 2, 6 weeks after DPC sensitization. The treatment here: therapeutic diphenylcyclopropenone sensitization with weekly scalp DPC. The sequencing used whole blood, collected in connection with sensitization to the hapten diphenylcyclopropenone (DPC). The rearrangement uses TRBV6-5 and TRBJ2-7; 8 bases are a match to TRBD2. The sequence came from a woman in her late teens or twenties with alopecia areata. Some clones in this sample may be carry-over from other donors' samples. CDR3 protein: CASSYREGGEQYF. The CDR3 nucleotides are TGTGCCAGCAGTTACCGGGAGGGCGGCGAGCAGTACTTC.